A single sample gave rise to the 14 T cell receptor beta chains below, sequenced in a study of neurological immune-mediated disorders. TCRdb processed the 5' RACE reads anew with MiXCR; each CDR3 protein has one entry. The table includes 70,000 to 95,000 distinct CDR3 sequences, less than 15% detected once. Sample: PBMCs. The origin of the receptors is a woman in her 50s in good health.

This clonotype was seen ten or more times. The rearrangement uses TRBV5-1 and TRBJ2-1; perhaps D is TRBD1 or TRBD2 (5 bases each). This CDR3 region has 15 residues. Germline CDR1 SGHRS, CDR2 YFSETQ. V lost 3 bases and J lost 0, with 10 bases in between. The CDR3 bases are TGCGCCAGCAGCTGGGTTGGGGGCTCCTACAATGAGCAGTTCTTC. Encoded protein: CASSWVGGSYNEQFF.

The chain employs TRBV3-1 and TRBJ2-2; maybe TRBD1 (6 bases). Trimming cost V 2 bases and J 10 bases, with 14 bases left between them. The CDR3 has 14 amino acids. Germline CDR1 is LGHDT and CDR2 is YNNKEL (reference sequence). CDR3 in DNA: TGTGCCAGCAGCCAAAGACAGGTTGTCGCGGAGCTGTTTTTT. Amino acid sequence: CASSQRQVVAELFF.

This clonotype occurred many times. This chain uses TRBV7-2 with TRBJ2-7; perhaps TRBD1 as D (6 bases). Germline CDR1 reads SGHTA; CDR2 reads FQGNSA. This CDR3 region has 15 residues. The V and J ends lost 4 bases and 3 bases respectively, with 16 bases between them. The CDR3 loop reads CASSSVDRSSYEQYF. DNA of the CDR3: TGTGCCAGCAGCTCCGTCGACAGGTCGAGCTACGAGCAGTACTTC.

With respect to this clonotype: A read error is possible here, since a much larger clone lies one base away. J is TRBJ2-5 and V is TRBV28; 9 bases are a match to TRBD1. CDR1 is MDHEN and CDR2 is SYDVKM in the germline V gene. The CDR3 totals 10 residues. The CDR3 is CASSSQGANF. In DNA form, the CDR3 reads TGTGCCAGCAGTTCACAGGGGGCCAACTTC.

The chain employs TRBV5-1 and TRBJ2-5; a weak D match, TRBD2 (5 bases). The CDR3 extends over 15 amino acids. Germline loops: CDR1 SGHRS, CDR2 YFSETQ. V was trimmed by 0 bases and J by 5 bases, leaving 14 bases between them. The CDR3 protein is CASSLGAGLSETQYF. The CDR3 coding sequence is TGCGCCAGCAGCTTGGGGGCCGGACTTTCGGAGACCCAGTACTTC.

The chain links TRBV5-8 to TRBJ1-2; 8 bases are shared with TRBD1. Germline-derived CDR1 and CDR2 are SGHTS and YDEGEE. J lost 5 bases, V lost 4 bases, and 7 bases had no gene match. This CDR3 has 14 amino acids. CDR3 loop: CASSRGQEGYGYTF. CDR3 nucleotide sequence: TGTGCCAGCAGCAGGGGACAGGAGGGGTATGGCTACACCTTC.

The chain links TRBV5-1 to TRBJ2-1; no reliable D call. V shed 0 bases and J shed 3 bases, with 10 bases lying between them. The CDR3 runs to 15 residues. CDR1 SGHRS and CDR2 YFSETQ come from the germline V gene. The chain's CDR3 is CASSLEEIFYNEQFF. The DNA of the CDR3 is TGCGCCAGCAGCTTGGAGGAGATCTTCTACAATGAGCAGTTCTTC.

This clonotype was recorded many times. The rearrangement uses TRBV2 and TRBJ2-1; 11 bases align to TRBD2. CDR3 size: 15 residues. V lost 4 bases and J lost 12; bases outside the gene matches: 11. From germline, CDR1 is SNHLY and CDR2 FYNNEI. CDR3 nucleotide sequence: TGTGCCAGCAGTGGGACTAGCGGGTCGAGCGGTAGGCAGTTCTTC. Its protein is CASSGTSGSSGRQFF.

This clonotype was observed many times. CDR3 region: CATSISPVGDGVKLFF. The CDR3 DNA sequence: TGTGCCACCAGCATCAGCCCCGTTGGGGACGGAGTAAAACTGTTTTTT. The rearrangement joins TRBV15 to TRBJ1-4; TRBD1 might be the D (5 bases). CDR3 length: 16 residues. Germline V gene data show CDR1 as LNHNV and CDR2 as YYDKDF (reference sequence). Trimming stripped 4 bases from V and 10 bases from J, with 22 bases between.

This clonotype was seen a handful of times. Being one base from a much bigger clone, this may be a read error. The rearrangement joins TRBV7-9 to TRBJ2-5, with 10 nucleotides matching TRBD2. Germline V gene data show CDR1 as SEHNR and CDR2 as FQNEAQ (reference sequence). This CDR3 is 14 amino acids long. As DNA, the CDR3 is TGTGTCAGCAGCTCGGGACTAGCGCAAGAGACCCAGTACTTC. Its translation: CVSSSGLAQETQYF.

This clonotype was detected many times. The rearrangement links TRBV6-1 to TRBJ2-2; D gene unclear. Trimming took off 6 bases at V and 6 bases at J, with 8 bases between the two ends. CDR1 is MNHNS, CDR2 SASEGT, per germline. This CDR3 has 12 residues. The CDR3, as DNA: TGTGCCAGCAGACCCGTTCCCGGGGAGCTGTTTTTT. Translating it yields CASRPVPGELFF.

This clonotype was detected many times. The chain employs TRBV15 and TRBJ2-2; 10 nucleotides align to TRBD1. Trimming removed 1 base from V and 6 bases from J; junction bases left unmatched: 2. Looked up from germline, CDR1 is LNHNV and CDR2 is YYDKDF (reference sequence). This CDR3 region has 15 residues. This CDR3 is CATSRGGQGAGELFF. DNA for the CDR3: TGTGCCACCAGCAGAGGAGGACAGGGGGCCGGGGAGCTGTTTTTT. The full variable domain, its missing parts supplied by reference TRBV15 and TRBJ2-2, is DAMVIQNPRYQVTQFGKPVTLSCSQTLNHNVMYWYQQKSSQAPKLLFHYYDKDFNNEADTPDNFQSRRPNTSFCFLDIRSPGLGDTAMYLCATSRGGQGAGELFFGEGSRLTVL.

This clonotype was recorded at least ten times. The V gene is TRBV20-1, the J gene TRBJ2-6; D unresolved. The CDR3 contains 13 residues. CDR1 is DFQATT, CDR2 SNEGSKA, per germline (reference sequence). Trimming shortened V by 6 bases and J by 2 bases, and 8 bases separated the two germline ends. Here the CDR3 DNA reads TGCAGTGCCCGCGTTGCTGGGGCCAACGTCCTGACTTTC. Translating gives CSARVAGANVLTF.

In its sample, this clonotype was seen many times. The chain couples TRBV7-2 to TRBJ1-1; 7 bases match TRBD1. The V and J ends lost 6 bases and 0 bases, in that order; junction bases with no gene match: 7. The length of the CDR3 is 15 residues. CDR1 is SGHTA and CDR2 is FQGNSA in the germline V gene. The CDR3 is CASRPRGVMNTEAFF. The CDR3 DNA reads as TGTGCCAGCAGACCCAGGGGGGTCATGAACACTGAAGCTTTCTTT.